This T cell receptor beta chain was recovered during a study of regulatory T cells in long-lasting Graves disease. Between the trimmed V and J ends, which lost 3 bases and 4 bases, there was a span of 10 bases. CDR3 length: 13 residues. Germline V CDR1 and CDR2: LNHDA, SQIVND (reference sequence). The time point here: persistent/refractory GD, antithyroid drugs over 5 years with positive TRAb. Extracted PBMC RNA gave rise to the TCR library. Study-level findings and limits: Preferential use of TRBV28, TRBJ1-2 and TRBJ2-5 was seen in persistent disease.

This clonotype was found a few times. Its antigen is not known. Building of the TCR beta libraries involved iRepertoire HTBI primers and Arm-PCR of CDR3 regions. TCRdb processed the multiplex PCR reads anew with MiXCR; each CDR3 protein has one entry. The sample consists of 310,000 or so distinct CDR3 sequences, about 18% of them appearing once. This clonotype originated in a female donor with Graves disease. The chain uses TRBV19 and TRBJ2-7; D is unresolved. The material was peripheral blood mononuclear cells (PBMCs), obtained when the disease was refractory, from a patient treated with antithyroid drugs. In nucleotides, the CDR3 is TGTGCCAGTAGTATCCGGCCGCAGTACGAGCAGTACTTC. It codes for CASSIRPQYEQYF.